This T cell receptor (beta chain) was captured by sequencing in a study of breast tumors, draining lymph nodes, adjacent tissues. This clonotype was seen at least ten times. Its antigen is undetermined. Overall study results and limits: Tumor and nontumor repertoires were significantly more similar in luminal-like than in basal-like breast cancer. Tumor repertoires ranked between lymph nodes and nontumor tissue in diversity, with V and J gene preferences.

Each CDR3 protein gets one entry after TCRdb re-called the multiplex PCR reads with MiXCR. This table holds approximately 20,000 distinct CDR3 sequences, over 40% found once. Sequenced input: breast tumor tissue. This TCR was recovered from a female donor with breast cancer. Some clones in this sample may be carry-over from other donors' samples.

CDR3 loop: CSARSRLSYNSPLHF. CDR3 bases: TGCAGTGCTAGATCCCGACTGAGTTATAATTCACCCCTCCACTTT. This chain uses TRBV20-1 with TRBJ1-6, with D hard to call. V lost 2 bases to trimming and J lost 4 bases, with 12 bases between them. The CDR3 sequence is 15 residues long. Germline lookup yields CDR1 DFQATT and CDR2 SNEGSKA (reference sequence).